Sequencing of this T cell receptor beta chain was carried out in a study of T cells in Graves' hyperthyroidism and ophthalmopathy. Study findings and constraints: Ophthalmopathy onset followed model prediction by a median approximately seven months.

Authors of the study amplified TCR beta CDR3 regions from RNA transcripts. TCR CDR3 regions were first amplified by RT-PCR with HTBI primers. TCRdb reanalysed the multiplex PCR reads using MiXCR and keeps one entry per CDR3 protein. The sample includes 660,000 or so distinct CDR3 sequences, 45% of them seen just once. This clonotype was observed at least ten times. Its antigen is as yet unknown. The clonotype originates from an adult man with Graves' disease, either hyperthyroidism or ophthalmopathy (not recorded which). Material for sequencing was peripheral blood or thyroid tissue (not recorded which).

The CDR3, as DNA: TGTGCCAGCATCCCTGGGGGCGGATCGAACACTGAAGCTTTCTTT. Encoded protein: CASIPGGGSNTEAFF. The genes are TRBV7-9 and TRBJ1-1; the D gene is possibly TRBD1 (6 bases). The length of the CDR3 is 15 residues. The V gene's germline CDR1 is SEHNR and CDR2 FQNEAQ (reference sequence). V lost 7 bases and J lost 1, with 16 bases in between.